This is a list of T cell receptor beta chains from one sample in a study of blood T cell repertoires in COVID-19. This table comes from immunoSEQ multiplex PCR, and its TCRdb copy is limited to in-frame clones, with some not included. The data contain 250,000 to 300,000 clones, approximately 86% of them singletons. Sequenced sample: peripheral blood. These receptors all stem from a woman in her 50s who had recovered from COVID-19. The CDR3 runs from the conserved cysteine through the conserved F or W. A D gene is named only where the DNA matches it firmly. The size field is filled for only some rows; it gives once, few, many or a size class.

TGTGCCATCAGTGAGGGCGGGGGGGACTACAATGAGCAGTTCTTC	CAISEGGGDYNEQFF	few	TRBV10-3	TRBJ2-1	TRBD2
TGTGCTAGTGGTTTGCTAACCGCCGGGGAGCAGTACTTC	CASGLLTAGEQYF	-	TRBV12-5	TRBJ2-7	-
TGTGCCAGCAGTCTCAGACAGGGGAATTGGTATGGCTACACCTTC	CASSLRQGNWYGYTF	-	TRBV27	TRBJ1-2	TRBD1
TGCGCCAGCAGTCGCCCTGGGACAGGGTGGGTCTATGGCTACACCTTC	CASSRPGTGWVYGYTF	-	TRBV23-1	TRBJ1-2	TRBD1
TGTGCCAGCAGCAAAGCGTCCCCAGGGAACACCGGGGAGCTGTTTTTT	CASSKASPGNTGELFF	-	TRBV21-1	TRBJ2-2	-
TGCGCCAGCAGCTTATATGGGTATGGGACAGGGGGTGAAGCTTTCTTT	CASSLYGYGTGGEAFF	-	TRBV5-1	TRBJ1-1	TRBD1
TGTGCCAGCAGCTTTCCCCAGGGGGGTCATGGCTACACCTTC	CASSFPQGGHGYTF	-	TRBV7-2	TRBJ1-2	TRBD1
TGTGCCAGTAGTATGGGACAGCGAAATTACTTTAACTATGGCTACACCTTC	CASSMGQRNYFNYGYTF	-	TRBV19	TRBJ1-2	TRBD1
TGTGCCACCAGTGATTTGCAAGGGACAGAGAACACTGAAGCTTTCTTT	CATSDLQGTENTEAFF	-	TRBV24-1	TRBJ1-1	TRBD1
TGTGCCAGCAGCCAAGCAGGGTTGGACACTGAAGCTTTCTTT	CASSQAGLDTEAFF	-	TRBV3-1/TRBV3-2	TRBJ1-1	-
TGTGCCAGTAGTATAGGGCTAGCGGGAATCTCTGGGGCCAACGTCCTGACTTTC	CASSIGLAGISGANVLTF	-	TRBV19	TRBJ2-6	TRBD2
TGTGCCAGCAGCCAAGGTCTGGGACAGACTAATGAAAAACTGTTTTTT	CASSQGLGQTNEKLFF	-	TRBV4-2	TRBJ1-4	TRBD1
TGCGCCAGCAGCCCCAGGGGTAGCGGGGAGTTAGAAGAGACCCAGTACTTC	CASSPRGSGELEETQYF	once	TRBV4-3	TRBJ2-5	TRBD2
TGTGCCAGCAGCTCGTACACAAACACTGAAGCTTTCTTT	CASSSYTNTEAFF	-	TRBV7-9	TRBJ1-1	-
TGCGCCAGCAGTTTTTCTAGGGGGGGGGATTATGGCTACACCTTC	CASSFSRGGDYGYTF	few	TRBV4-1	TRBJ1-2	-
TGTGCCAGCAGCTTAGGGCCAGCGGGGAGCACAGATACGCAGTATTTT	CASSLGPAGSTDTQYF	few	TRBV11-3	TRBJ2-3	TRBD2
TGCAGCGTTGAAGTGGATACAGGGCTTTATGGCTACACCTTC	CSVEVDTGLYGYTF	-	TRBV29-1	TRBJ1-2	-
TGTGCCAGCAGCGTAGACCCGGGACTGAGCACAGATACGCAGTATTTT	CASSVDPGLSTDTQYF	-	TRBV9	TRBJ2-3	-
TGTGCCTGGAGTATCCTGTACGAGCAGTACTTC	CAWSILYEQYF	-	TRBV30	TRBJ2-7	-
TGTGCCAGCAGCTTATACGACGGACTTTATGGCTACACCTTC	CASSLYDGLYGYTF	-	TRBV7-9	TRBJ1-2	-
TGCGCCAGCAGCCAAGATTGGCTAGCGTCAACCTACAATGAGCAGTTCTTC	CASSQDWLASTYNEQFF	-	TRBV4-3	TRBJ2-1	-
TGTGCCAGCCTACCCGCCCCGGGACAGGGGGTAGATGAGCAGTTCTTC	CASLPAPGQGVDEQFF	-	TRBV28	TRBJ2-1	TRBD1
TGTGCCAGCAGCTTAGTCCCAGGGAGGGACACTGAAGCTTTCTTT	CASSLVPGRDTEAFF	-	TRBV7-2	TRBJ1-1	-
TGTGCCAGCAGTTCCACAGGCTATACTGAAGCTTTCTTT	CASSSTGYTEAFF	-	TRBV13	TRBJ1-1	-
TGTGCCAGCAGCACCCCCGGGACACCAGTCTCCCGCACTCTGGCCCACAATGAGCAGTTCTTC	CASSTPGTPVSRTLAHNEQFF	-	TRBV21-1	TRBJ2-1	-
TGTGCCAGCAGCTTAGGGGCGGGAGGCTCAGATACGCAGTATTTT	CASSLGAGGSDTQYF	-	TRBV7-2	TRBJ2-3	TRBD2
TGTGCCTGGAGTAAGCGGGGAGTTGTTAATGAAAAACTGTTTTTT	CAWSKRGVVNEKLFF	-	TRBV30	TRBJ1-4	-
TGTGCCAGCAGCTTAAGGCGTGGGGGGGACTATGGCTACACCTTC	CASSLRRGGDYGYTF	-	TRBV7-8	TRBJ1-2	-
TGTGCCAGCAGCTTGGCAGGGAATCAGCCCCAGCATTTT	CASSLAGNQPQHF	few	TRBV11-1	TRBJ1-5	-
TGTGCCAGCAGCATTCAGCCGACAGGGGTTAATGGCTACACCTTC	CASSIQPTGVNGYTF	-	TRBV9	TRBJ1-2	TRBD1
TGCGCCAGCAGCTTGGCAGGGGGCCCCCTCTACGAGCAGTACTTC	CASSLAGGPLYEQYF	-	TRBV5-1	TRBJ2-7	TRBD1
TGTGCCAGCAGTGACCTAATACAGGGATCGGGCAAAAACATTCAGTACTTC	CASSDLIQGSGKNIQYF	-	TRBV6-4	TRBJ2-4	-
TGTGCCAGCAGCTTACGGTTGAACACTGAAGCTTTCTTT	CASSLRLNTEAFF	-	TRBV7-6	TRBJ1-1	-
TGCGCCAGCAGTGCCACTCGGGACAGGGGGTGGAATGGCTACACCTTC	CASSATRDRGWNGYTF	-	TRBV10-2	TRBJ1-2	TRBD1
TGTGCCAGCAACAGACAGGGTGGCTACGAGCAGTACTTC	CASNRQGGYEQYF	-	TRBV12-3/TRBV12-4	TRBJ2-7	TRBD1
TGCGCCAGCAGCAACGGTTATAACACTGAAGCTTTCTTT	CASSNGYNTEAFF	-	TRBV5-1	TRBJ1-1	-
TGTGCCATCAGTGGGGGACAGGCGATCTCTGGAAACACCATATATTTT	CAISGGQAISGNTIYF	-	TRBV10-3	TRBJ1-3	TRBD1
TGTGCCAGCAGCCTCTCCCCGGGGGGCGTAGAGACCCAGTACTTC	CASSLSPGGVETQYF	-	TRBV5-4	TRBJ2-5	-
TGCGCCAGCAGCCAACGACTAGCGGGCGCAGATACGCAGTATTTT	CASSQRLAGADTQYF	-	TRBV4-3	TRBJ2-3	TRBD2
TGCAGCGTTGCGGGATCCTCTAGCACAGATACGCAGTATTTT	CSVAGSSSTDTQYF	-	TRBV29-1	TRBJ2-3	-
TGTGCCAGCAGCCGCGGGGCCCGCGGCTATGGCTACACCTTC	CASSRGARGYGYTF	few	TRBV7-2	TRBJ1-2	-
TGTGCCAGCAGCTTAGGTGGTTCAGGGGATTATAACTATGGCTACACCTTC	CASSLGGSGDYNYGYTF	-	TRBV7-9	TRBJ1-2	-
TGTGCCAGCAGCCTAGCGGGGGGGCTTATGGAGACCCAGTACTTC	CASSLAGGLMETQYF	-	TRBV5-6	TRBJ2-5	TRBD2
TGTGCCTGGAGTGAAGGGGCCGCAACTAATGAAAAACTGTTTTTT	CAWSEGAATNEKLFF	-	TRBV30	TRBJ1-4	-
TGTGCCAGCAGCCATCTCACTGAAGCTTTCTTT	CASSHLTEAFF	-	TRBV3-1/TRBV3-2	TRBJ1-1	-
TGCGCCAGCAGCCAAAGGACAGGGGAGGATGAAAAACTGTTTTTT	CASSQRTGEDEKLFF	once	TRBV4-3	TRBJ1-4	TRBD1
TGTGCCAGCAGACCAACTAGCGGGAGACGCACCGGGGAGCTGTTTTTT	CASRPTSGRRTGELFF	once	TRBV7-8	TRBJ2-2	TRBD2
TGTGCCAGCAGCCATATAGCGGGAGGGCCCGCAGCGGGCACAGATACGCAGTATTTT	CASSHIAGGPAAGTDTQYF	-	TRBV9	TRBJ2-3	TRBD2
TGTGCCAGCAGTTTAGCAGGGGAAAGCTCCTACGAGCAGTACTTC	CASSLAGESSYEQYF	-	TRBV28	TRBJ2-7	-
TGTGCCAGCCGCCGTCCTAAACAGTACGACGGGCAGTACTTC	CASRRPKQYDGQYF	-	TRBV6-5	TRBJ2-7	-
TGTGCCAGCAGCCCGGGACTAGCGGGGGTCACAGATACGCAGTATTTT	CASSPGLAGVTDTQYF	once	TRBV3-1/TRBV3-2	TRBJ2-3	TRBD2
TGCGCCAGCAGCGGTTTGGGGACAGGGAACACTGAAGCTTTCTTT	CASSGLGTGNTEAFF	few	TRBV5-1	TRBJ1-1	TRBD1
TGCGCCAGCAGCCTCCGGTTGGGGGGGCGTAAAACTGAAGCTTTCTTT	CASSLRLGGRKTEAFF	-	TRBV5-1	TRBJ1-1	-
TGTGCCAGCAGTTTAGGTCCCGGGGACACCGGGGAGCTGTTTTTT	CASSLGPGDTGELFF	-	TRBV28	TRBJ2-2	-
TGTGCCAGCAACACCGGGACAGGGAGCAATCAGCCCCAGCATTTT	CASNTGTGSNQPQHF	-	TRBV28	TRBJ1-5	TRBD1
TGCGCCAGCAGCCTAGCGGGAGTACCCTACGAGCAGTACTTC	CASSLAGVPYEQYF	-	TRBV4-3	TRBJ2-7	TRBD2
TGTGCCATCAGTGAGCAGCGGGAATATGGCTACACCTTC	CAISEQREYGYTF	-	TRBV10-3	TRBJ1-2	-
TGCGCCAGCAGTGAGTCAACAGACACTAGACTATACAATGAGCAGTTCTTC	CASSESTDTRLYNEQFF	-	TRBV10-2	TRBJ2-1	-
TGTGCCTGGAGTTTGGGCAGGTCCACAGATACGCAGTATTTT	CAWSLGRSTDTQYF	-	TRBV30	TRBJ2-3	-
TGTGCCACCAGTGATCCTACAGGGGGGTCCAAAAACATTCAGTACTTC	CATSDPTGGSKNIQYF	-	TRBV24-1	TRBJ2-4	TRBD1